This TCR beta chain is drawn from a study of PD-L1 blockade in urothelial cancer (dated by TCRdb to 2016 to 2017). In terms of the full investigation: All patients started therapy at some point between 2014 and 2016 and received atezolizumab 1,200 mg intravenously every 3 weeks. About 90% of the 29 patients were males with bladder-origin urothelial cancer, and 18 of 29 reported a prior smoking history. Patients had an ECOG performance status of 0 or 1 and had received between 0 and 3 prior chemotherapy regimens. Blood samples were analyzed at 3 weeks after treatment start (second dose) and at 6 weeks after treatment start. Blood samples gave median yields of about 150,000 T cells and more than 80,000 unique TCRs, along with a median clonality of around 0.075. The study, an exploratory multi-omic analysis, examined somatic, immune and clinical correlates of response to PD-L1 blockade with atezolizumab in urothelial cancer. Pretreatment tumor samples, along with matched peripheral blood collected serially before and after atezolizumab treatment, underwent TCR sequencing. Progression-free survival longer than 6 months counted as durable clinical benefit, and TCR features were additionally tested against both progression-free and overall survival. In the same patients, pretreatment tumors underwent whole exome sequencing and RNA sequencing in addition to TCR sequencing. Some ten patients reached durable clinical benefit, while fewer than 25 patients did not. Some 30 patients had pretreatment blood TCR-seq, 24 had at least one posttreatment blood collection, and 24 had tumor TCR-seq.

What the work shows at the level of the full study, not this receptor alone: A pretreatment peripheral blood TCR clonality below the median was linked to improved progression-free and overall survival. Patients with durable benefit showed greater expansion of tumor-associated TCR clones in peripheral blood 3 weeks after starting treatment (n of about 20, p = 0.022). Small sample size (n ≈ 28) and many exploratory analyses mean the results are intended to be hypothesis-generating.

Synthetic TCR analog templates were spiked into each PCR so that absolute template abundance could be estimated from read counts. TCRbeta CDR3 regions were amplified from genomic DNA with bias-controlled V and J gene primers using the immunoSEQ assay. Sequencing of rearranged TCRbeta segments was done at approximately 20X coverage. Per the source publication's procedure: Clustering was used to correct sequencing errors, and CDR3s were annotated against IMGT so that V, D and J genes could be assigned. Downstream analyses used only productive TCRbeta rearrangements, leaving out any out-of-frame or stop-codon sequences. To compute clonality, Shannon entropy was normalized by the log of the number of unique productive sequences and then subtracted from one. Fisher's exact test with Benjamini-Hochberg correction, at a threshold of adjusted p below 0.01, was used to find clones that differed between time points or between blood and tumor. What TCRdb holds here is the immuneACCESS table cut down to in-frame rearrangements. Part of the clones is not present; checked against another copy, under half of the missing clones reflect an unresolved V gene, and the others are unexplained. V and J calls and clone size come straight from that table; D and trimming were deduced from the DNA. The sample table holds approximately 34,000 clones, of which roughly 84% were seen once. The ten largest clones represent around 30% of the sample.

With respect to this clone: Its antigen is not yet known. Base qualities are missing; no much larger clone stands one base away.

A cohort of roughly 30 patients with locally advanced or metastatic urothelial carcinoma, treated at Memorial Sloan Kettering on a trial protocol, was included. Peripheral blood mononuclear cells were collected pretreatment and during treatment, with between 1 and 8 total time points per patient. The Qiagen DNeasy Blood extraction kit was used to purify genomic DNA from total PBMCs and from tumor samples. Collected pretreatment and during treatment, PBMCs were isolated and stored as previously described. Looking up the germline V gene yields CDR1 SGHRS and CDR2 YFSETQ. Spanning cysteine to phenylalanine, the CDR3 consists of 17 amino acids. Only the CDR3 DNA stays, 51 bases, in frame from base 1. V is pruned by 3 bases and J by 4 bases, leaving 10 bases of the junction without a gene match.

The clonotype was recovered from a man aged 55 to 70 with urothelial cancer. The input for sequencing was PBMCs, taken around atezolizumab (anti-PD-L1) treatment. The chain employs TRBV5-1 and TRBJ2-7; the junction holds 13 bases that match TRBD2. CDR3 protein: CASSSFTSGGAQYEQYF. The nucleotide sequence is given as TGCGCCAGCAGCTCCTTTACTAGCGGGGGGGCTCAGTACGAGCAGTACTTC. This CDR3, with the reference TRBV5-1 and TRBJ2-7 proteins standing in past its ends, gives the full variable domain KAGVTQTPRYLIKTRGQQVTLSCSPISGHRSVSWYQQTPGQGLQFLFEYFSETQRNKGNFPGRFSGRQFSNSRSEMNVSTLELGDSALYLCASSSFTSGGAQYEQYFGPGTRLTVT.